These 28 T cell receptor beta chains originate from one sample sequenced in a study of CD8 T cells in ankylosing spondylitis. TCRdb fed the 5' RACE reads into MiXCR, producing one record per CDR3 protein. The sample holds approximately 300,000 distinct CDR3 sequences; around 21% are singletons and the top ten take roughly 3.4%. The sequenced sample consisted of blood, either unsorted or a sorted T cell fraction (not recorded which). Receptor source: a female donor with ankylosing spondylitis or in good health (not recorded which).

The chain links TRBV7-9 to TRBJ2-3, with D tentatively TRBD1 or TRBD2 (7 bases each). Germline-derived CDR1 and CDR2 are SEHNR and FQNEAQ (reference sequence). The CDR3 has 16 amino acids. Between the trimmed V and J ends, which lost 3 bases and 1 base, there was a span of 14 bases. The CDR3 region is CASSFPGGGRTDTQYF. Here the CDR3 DNA reads TGTGCCAGCAGCTTTCCAGGGGGAGGGCGCACAGATACGCAGTATTTT.

This clonotype was observed many times. The chain links TRBV6-2 or TRBV6-3 to TRBJ2-1, with 8 bases lining up with TRBD2. V lost 8 bases, J lost 6 bases, and 6 bases stayed unmatched. This CDR3 has 13 residues. Germline V gene data show CDR1 as MNHEY and CDR2 as SVGEGT. CDR3 residues: CASGETSANEQFF. CDR3 DNA: TGTGCCAGCGGAGAGACTAGCGCCAATGAGCAGTTCTTC.

This clonotype was picked up many times. This chain connects TRBV12-3 or TRBV12-4 to TRBJ1-2; weak D call: TRBD1 (5 bases). V was pared by 6 bases and J by 6 bases, with 14 bases between. This CDR3 has 13 amino acids. CDR3 bases: TGTGCCAGCAGCCTGGGGCTGAGAAATGGCTACACCTTC. As protein: CASSLGLRNGYTF.

This clonotype was detected many times. The genes are TRBV20-1 and TRBJ2-5; TRBD2 matches 10 bases. Germline V gene data show CDR1 as DFQATT and CDR2 as SNEGSKA (reference sequence). V shed 5 bases and J 5 bases; nucleotides not matched to a gene: 8. This CDR3 spans 14 amino acids. This CDR3 is CSALAGGRSETQYF. The CDR3 region has the DNA TGCAGTGCTTTAGCGGGAGGCAGGTCGGAGACCCAGTACTTC.

This clonotype was observed a few times. The J gene is TRBJ2-7, the V gene TRBV5-1, with D perhaps matching TRBD1 or TRBD2 (6 bases each). Trimming removed 0 bases at V and 2 bases at J, with 12 bases between. The germline V gene encodes CDR1 SGHRS and CDR2 YFSETQ. The CDR3 runs to 15 residues. The CDR3 DNA sequence: TGCGCCAGCAGCTTGGAGGGGGGAGCGACCTACGAGCAGTACTTC. Translating gives CASSLEGGATYEQYF. The whole variable domain, remainder taken from reference TRBV5-1 and TRBJ2-7, is KAGVTQTPRYLIKTRGQQVTLSCSPISGHRSVSWYQQTPGQGLQFLFEYFSETQRNKGNFPGRFSGRQFSNSRSEMNVSTLELGDSALYLCASSLEGGATYEQYFGPGTRLTVT.

On this clonotype: The CDR3 carries no conserved terminal phenylalanine or tryptophan, so it likely arises from a read error. The chain uses TRBV24-1 and TRBJ2-3; weak D call: TRBD1 (6 bases). The CDR3 consists of 15 residues. The germline V and J ends were trimmed by 4 bases and 2 bases, with 12 bases remaining between them. The germline V gene has CDR1 KGHDR and CDR2 SFDVKD. CDR3 residues: CATSDPGQITDTQYV. The CDR3 coding sequence is TGTGCCACCAGTGACCCGGGACAAATCACAGATACGCAGTATGTT.

This clonotype was observed a few times. This rearrangement joins TRBV13 to TRBJ2-1, with 7 bases aligning to TRBD2. V shed 6 bases, J shed 2 bases, and the junction held 19 bases outside the gene matches. CDR1 is PRHDT and CDR2 is FYEKMQ in the germline V gene (reference sequence). This CDR3 region has 19 residues. CDR3 sequence: CASSLRLAGMGSPYNEQFF. The DNA of the CDR3 is TGTGCCAGCAGTCTTAGACTAGCCGGGATGGGAAGCCCCTACAATGAGCAGTTCTTC.

This clonotype has a handful of counts. The rearrangement uses TRBV5-6 and TRBJ1-6; D is unresolved. The V end was cut by 0 bases, the J end by 7 bases, with 8 bases between. This CDR3 region has 14 residues. CDR1 is SGHDT and CDR2 is YYEEEE in the germline V gene. CDR3 amino acids: CASSLGDSNSPLHF. The CDR3 DNA sequence: TGTGCCAGCAGCTTGGGCGACTCGAATTCACCCCTCCACTTT. Complete variable domain (other parts from reference TRBV5-6 and TRBJ1-6): DAGVTQSPTHLIKTRGQQVTLRCSPKSGHDTVSWYQQALGQGPQFIFQYYEEEERQRGNFPDRFSGHQFPNYSSELNVNALLLGDSALYLCASSLGDSNSPLHFGNGTRLTVT.

Note on this clonotype: Just one base apart from a much larger clone, this may be a read error. This sequence joins TRBV3-1 and TRBJ1-2; D gene uncertain. This CDR3 has 12 amino acids. Trimming shortened V by 0 bases and J by 3 bases, and 2 bases separated the two germline ends. The germline V gene has CDR1 LGHDT and CDR2 YNNKEL (reference sequence). The CDR3 reads CASSQEDYGYTF. For the CDR3, the DNA is TGTGCCAGCAGCCAAGAAGACTATGGCTACACCTTC. Using reference TRBV3-1 and TRBJ1-2 for the parts outside the CDR3, the full variable domain is DTAVSQTPKYLVTQMGNDKSIKCEQNLGHDTMYWYKQDSKKFLKIMFSYNNKELIINETVPNRFSPKSPDKAHLNLHINSLELGDSAVYFCASSQEDYGYTFGSGTRLTVV.

V and J are TRBV2 and TRBJ1-2, with D perhaps TRBD1 (5 bases). The CDR3 length is 14 residues. Trimming left V 9 bases short and J 0 bases short, with 14 bases between. Germline V gene lookup returns CDR1 SNHLY and CDR2 FYNNEI. The CDR3 sequence: CASGAGTPNYGYTF. In DNA, the CDR3 is TGTGCCAGTGGAGCGGGGACTCCTAACTATGGCTACACCTTC.

This clonotype was recorded at least ten times. At one end the junction does not follow the germline gene, possibly because of a read error. The chain recombines TRBV20-1 with TRBJ2-3; 9 bases are shared with TRBD1. There are 15 residues in the CDR3. Germline V gene sequence: CDR1 DFQATT, CDR2 SNEGSKA (reference sequence). The CDR3 DNA follows: TGCAGTGCTGAGGCCTTCACAGGGGGCACGGATACGCAGTATTTT. Encoded protein: CSAEAFTGGTDTQYF.

In regard to this clonotype: A read error may account for a junction end that differs from germline. CDR3 sequence (DNA): TGTGCCAGCAGTTTTGGGTCTGACAGGCGAACTTTT. Translated: CASSFGSDRRTF. The chain links TRBV12-3 or TRBV12-4 to TRBJ1-5; tentative D call: TRBD1 (6 bases). This CDR3 spans 12 amino acids.

The genes are TRBV5-1 and TRBJ2-1, with 12 nucleotides matching TRBD2. The CDR3 contains 15 residues. Germline CDR1 and CDR2: SGHRS and YFSETQ. The trim removed 4 bases at V and 6 bases at J, leaving 5 bases unmatched. DNA of the CDR3: TGCGCCAGCAGCCCCCAGACTAGCGGGAGCAATGAGCAGTTCTTC. It yields the protein CASSPQTSGSNEQFF.

The rearrangement uses TRBV14 and TRBJ2-3; D ambiguous. The germline V gene encodes CDR1 SGHDN and CDR2 FVKESK. There are 15 residues in the CDR3. The V end was cut by 4 bases, the J end by 4 bases, with 15 bases between. CDR3 coding DNA: TGTGCCAGCAGCCCGATCAACCTATTGGCAGATACGCAGTATTTT. It yields the protein CASSPINLLADTQYF.

The chain couples TRBV28 to TRBJ1-1, with D perhaps TRBD1 (5 bases). CDR1 is MDHEN, CDR2 SYDVKM, per germline. Trimming removed 6 bases from V and 3 bases from J, with 26 bases in between. The CDR3 loop spans 18 amino acids. This CDR3 reads CASSLSGDPLNPDTEAFF. For the CDR3, the DNA is TGTGCCAGCAGCCTCTCGGGGGACCCGCTTAATCCGGACACTGAAGCTTTCTTT.

This clonotype has more than one count but fewer than ten. The chain joins TRBV5-6 to TRBJ1-2, with TRBD1 as a possible D gene (5 bases). The CDR3 consists of 12 residues. In germline, CDR1 is SGHDT, CDR2 YYEEEE. V gave up 3 bases and J gave up 3 bases, with 6 bases separating them. The CDR3 reads CASSSRDYGYTF. CDR3 coding DNA: TGTGCCAGCAGCTCCAGGGACTATGGCTACACCTTC.

This clonotype came up a few times. The V gene is TRBV6-5, the J gene TRBJ1-3; 7 positions match TRBD1. J lost 8 bases, V lost 4 bases, and 5 bases had no gene match. The CDR3 runs 13 residues. Germline-derived CDR1 and CDR2 are MNHEY and SVGAGI. The CDR3 loop is CASSSSGGHTIYF. For the CDR3, the DNA is TGTGCCAGCAGTTCCTCAGGGGGACACACCATATATTTT.

The chain couples TRBV15 to TRBJ2-5, with D possibly being TRBD1 (6 bases). V dropped 4 bases and J dropped 5 bases, with 11 bases sitting between them. Germline loops: CDR1 LNHNV, CDR2 YYDKDF (reference sequence). The CDR3 loop spans 13 amino acids. The CDR3 nucleotides are TGTGCCACCAGCACAAGAAGGGGGGAGACCCAGTACTTC. Its protein product is CATSTRRGETQYF.

This clonotype has just a few counts. A read error is likely, as this CDR3 ends without the conserved phenylalanine or tryptophan. The chain employs TRBV5-5 and TRBJ1-6; D gene uncertain. The CDR3 is 15 amino acids. The V and J ends lost 2 bases and 5 bases respectively, with 11 bases between them. The germline CDR1 and CDR2 sequences are SGHKS and YYEKEE (reference sequence). The CDR3 sequence: CASSLVHGNNSPLHL. The CDR3 nucleotides read TGTGCCAGCAGCTTAGTGCATGGAAATAATTCACCCCTCCACCTT.

This clonotype occurred a few times. This rearrangement joins TRBV7-8 to TRBJ2-5; TRBD2 matches 15 bases. The CDR3 is made up of 16 amino acids. V lost 4 bases to trimming and J lost 5 bases; unmatched junction nucleotides: 5. Looked up from germline, CDR1 is SGHVS and CDR2 is FQNEAQ. The CDR3 sequence is CASSSRTSGRAETQYF. CDR3 coding DNA: TGTGCCAGCAGCTCTCGGACTAGCGGGAGGGCGGAGACCCAGTACTTC.

This clonotype was seen more than once but under ten times. The gene calls are TRBV6-2 or TRBV6-3 and TRBJ2-7; 11 nucleotides align to TRBD2. V shed 6 bases and J 4 bases; nucleotides not matched to a gene: 8. The CDR3 length is 15 residues. Germline V gene lookup returns CDR1 MNHEY and CDR2 SVGEGT. The CDR3 nucleotides are TGTGCCAGCAGGCATACTAGCGGGAGTAAGTACGAGCAGTACTTC. This encodes CASRHTSGSKYEQYF.

CDR3 coding DNA: TGTGCCAGCAGTTACTCCCACAGGGACGAGCAGTACTTC. Protein: CASSYSHRDEQYF. This chain joins TRBV6-2 or TRBV6-3 and TRBJ2-7; maybe TRBD1 (6 bases). Germline CDR1 is MNHEY and CDR2 is SVGEGT. V dropped 0 bases and J dropped 5 bases, with 8 bases sitting between them. The CDR3 loop spans 13 amino acids.

The rearrangement links TRBV15 to TRBJ2-2, with TRBD1 matching 9 bases. The CDR3 has 17 amino acids. The germline CDR1 and CDR2 sequences are LNHNV and YYDKDF (reference sequence). V lost 7 bases and J lost 3; bases outside the gene matches: 12. This chain's CDR3 is CATKPPGGQGYTGELFF. The CDR3 DNA sequence: TGTGCCACCAAGCCACCAGGGGGACAGGGATACACCGGGGAGCTGTTTTTT.

This clonotype came up many times. This chain uses TRBV7-8 with TRBJ1-6; weak D call: TRBD1 (6 bases). This CDR3 has 19 residues. Trimming removed 1 base at V and 0 bases at J, with 16 bases between. Germline V gene lookup returns CDR1 SGHVS and CDR2 FQNEAQ. CDR3 sequence (DNA): TGTGCCAGCAGCTTAGGACGGGACATTCTTCGCTCCTATAATTCACCCCTCCACTTT. Protein: CASSLGRDILRSYNSPLHF.

There are a few counts of this clonotype. V is TRBV25-1 and J is TRBJ2-2, with 7 positions matching TRBD1. J gave up 4 bases and V 3 bases, and 8 bases lay outside the gene matches. From germline, CDR1 is MGHDK and CDR2 SYGVNS. The CDR3 runs 16 residues. CDR3 protein: CASSDTGTVFTGELFF. In DNA, the CDR3 is TGTGCCAGCAGTGATACCGGGACAGTTTTCACCGGGGAGCTGTTTTTT.

This clonotype showed up just a few times. The chain recombines TRBV20-1 with TRBJ2-1; TRBD2 aligns across 8 bases. The CDR3 runs to 15 residues. In germline, CDR1 is DFQATT, CDR2 SNEGSKA (reference sequence). Losses at the gene ends were 3 bases for V and 4 bases for J; bases not matched to a gene: 8. This chain's CDR3 is CSASPLSGIYNEQFF. DNA of the CDR3: TGCAGTGCTAGCCCCCTTAGCGGGATTTACAATGAGCAGTTCTTC.

This clonotype appeared a few times. The chain joins TRBV10-3 to TRBJ2-1, with TRBD2 identical over 8 bases. The CDR3 loop spans 15 amino acids. Looked up from germline, CDR1 is ENHRY and CDR2 is SYGVKD. Losses at the gene ends were 2 bases for V and 6 bases for J; bases not matched to a gene: 6. The DNA of the CDR3 is TGTGCCATCAGTGAGACTAGCGGCCCACCCAATGAGCAGTTCTTC. Protein sequence: CAISETSGPPNEQFF.

The genes are TRBV6-5 and TRBJ1-4; D not resolved. Germline V gene lookup returns CDR1 MNHEY and CDR2 SVGAGI. This CDR3 has 15 residues. Trimming stripped 3 bases from V and 7 bases from J, with 15 bases between. CDR3 nucleotides: TGTGCCAGCAGTTATACGGGAATCGGCGGTGAAAAACTGTTTTTT. Translated: CASSYTGIGGEKLFF.